One sample yielded the 28 T cell receptor beta chains listed below, sequenced in a study of cytomegalovirus exposure and HLA in healthy donors. Primers for the PCR totalled 60 Vbeta and 13 Jbeta. TCRdb's table, derived via immunoSEQ multiplex PCR, lists solely in-frame clones and lacks some. The sample records around 150,000 clones, 70% to 80% being singletons. The sequencing sample was made of PBMCs. The receptors come from a man under 40 in good health and CMV-seronegative.

The chain couples TRBV6-6 to TRBJ2-3; TRBD2 might be the D (6 bases). With 4 bases removed from V and 4 bases from J, the gap between germline ends came to 12 bases. Germline V gene sequence: CDR1 MNHNY, CDR2 SVGAGI (reference sequence). The CDR3 contains 14 residues. In DNA, the CDR3 is TGTGCCAGCAGTTTGTCGGTAGCGGCAGATACGCAGTATTTT. Its protein is CASSLSVAADTQYF.

The chain combines TRBV7-6 with TRBJ2-7; 7 nucleotides match TRBD1. Germline V gene data show CDR1 as SGHVS and CDR2 as FNYEAQ. The CDR3 is 13 amino acids. V was pared by 5 bases and J by 10 bases, with 11 bases of the junction left unmatched. CDR3 sequence: CASSREQGPTQYF. In nucleotides, the CDR3 is TGTGCCAGCAGCCGAGAACAGGGGCCCACACAGTACTTC.

Only a few counts were recorded for this clone. This chain uses TRBV6-6 with TRBJ2-3; TRBD1 matches 9 bases. V trimming: 6 bases; J trimming: 2 bases; junction bases outside the gene matches: 6. Germline V lookup: CDR1 MNHNY, CDR2 SVGAGI (reference sequence). This CDR3 region has 15 residues. CDR3 protein: CASSPGQGNTDTQYF. The CDR3 DNA reads TGTGCCAGCAGCCCCGGACAGGGGAACACAGATACGCAGTATTTT.

This rearrangement joins TRBV6-1 to TRBJ1-6, with a weak D call TRBD1 (6 bases). CDR1 is MNHNS, CDR2 SASEGT, per germline. The CDR3 consists of 13 residues. V was pared by 6 bases and J by 10 bases, with 13 bases between. The CDR3 region has the DNA TGTGCCAGCAGGGGGACACACGGATCACCCCTCCACTTT. Its protein is CASRGTHGSPLHF.

CDR3 region: CASSSQGGYEQYF. The CDR3 region has the DNA TGTGCCAGCAGTTCGCAGGGGGGCTACGAGCAGTACTTC. V and J are TRBV2 and TRBJ2-7; D is possibly TRBD1 (7 bases). V was pared by 5 bases and J by 3 bases, with 11 bases between. The CDR3 runs to 13 residues. Germline-derived CDR1 and CDR2 are SNHLY and FYNNEI.

This clone was seen more than once but under ten times. The rearrangement joins TRBV28 to TRBJ2-7, with TRBD1 identical over 8 bases. Germline V lookup: CDR1 MDHEN, CDR2 SYDVKM. CDR3 length: 21 amino acids. Losses at the gene ends were 1 base for V and 2 bases for J; bases not matched to a gene: 22. The CDR3 sequence is CASSLSILDRVGIFSPYEQYF. The CDR3 DNA reads as TGTGCCAGCAGTTTATCGATCCTGGACAGGGTAGGAATCTTCTCCCCCTACGAGCAGTACTTC.

The rearrangement uses TRBV18 and TRBJ1-3; 7 bases match TRBD1. Trimming at V came to 6 bases and at J to 2 bases, leaving 7 bases not matched to a gene. CDR3 length: 15 residues. Germline assignment: CDR1 KGHSH and CDR2 LQKENI. DNA of the CDR3: TGTGCCAGCTCTCGACAGGGTCGAGCTGGAAACACCATATATTTT. It is translated as CASSRQGRAGNTIYF. Full variable domain (outside the CDR3, taken from reference TRBV18 and TRBJ1-3): NAGVMQNPRHLVRRRGQEARLRCSPMKGHSHVYWYRQLPEEGLKFMVYLQKENIIDESGMPKERFSAEFPKEGPSILRIQQVVRGDSAAYFCASSRQGRAGNTIYFGEGSWLTVV.

This clone was counted once. This sequence joins TRBV7-9 and TRBJ2-5; tentative D call: TRBD1 (5 bases). The J call may not be correct, given that the DNA end is closer to TRBJ2-7. CDR3 length equals 13 residues. Germline V gene lookup returns CDR1 SEHNR and CDR2 FQNEAQ (reference sequence). Written as DNA, the CDR3 is TGTGCCAGCAGCGCAAGGGGCCTCGTCGAGCAGTACTTC. Translation gives CASSARGLVEQYF.

The chain couples TRBV7-9 to TRBJ2-5; TRBD2 matches 11 bases. The CDR3 loop spans 13 amino acids. The ends lost 9 bases at V and 5 bases at J; junction bases unmatched: 5. CDR1 and CDR2 from the germline V gene are SEHNR and FQNEAQ (reference sequence). The CDR3 is CASRLAGQETQYF. The CDR3 DNA sequence: TGTGCCAGTCGACTAGCGGGACAGGAGACCCAGTACTTC.

The chain combines TRBV6-1 with TRBJ2-3; D is possibly TRBD2 (5 bases). The CDR3 consists of 16 residues. Trimming shortened V by 1 base and J by 0 bases, and 11 bases separated the two germline ends. The germline V gene encodes CDR1 MNHNS and CDR2 SASEGT. CDR3 residues: CASSEELGTSTDTQYF. For the CDR3, the DNA is TGTGCCAGCAGTGAAGAACTAGGAACTAGCACAGATACGCAGTATTTT.

The chain links TRBV10-3 to TRBJ2-1, with 15 bases fitting TRBD2. There are 17 residues in the CDR3. CDR1 is ENHRY, CDR2 SYGVKD, per germline. Trimming cost V 0 bases and J 6 bases; bases outside gene matches: 3. The CDR3 protein is CAISESAGLAGGNEQFF. In nucleotides, the CDR3 is TGTGCCATCAGTGAGTCCGCGGGACTAGCGGGGGGCAATGAGCAGTTCTTC.

V usage is TRBV7-9 and J usage is TRBJ2-3; TRBD1 aligns across 7 bases. The germline V gene encodes CDR1 SEHNR and CDR2 FQNEAQ (reference sequence). The CDR3 runs to 16 residues. V gave up 0 bases and J gave up 3 bases; unmatched junction bases: 6. The CDR3 DNA follows: TGTGCCAGCAGCTTAGCAGGGGGCAAGGTGACAGATACGCAGTATTTT. Its translation is CASSLAGGKVTDTQYF.

The genes are TRBV5-1 and TRBJ2-7; possible D gene TRBD2, 6 bases. This CDR3 has 14 amino acids. Germline V CDR1 and CDR2: SGHRS, YFSETQ. With 5 bases removed from V and 4 bases from J, the gap between germline ends came to 16 bases. As DNA, the CDR3 is TGCGCCAGCAGTGGCCGTTTGGGGGGTTACGAGCAGTACTTC. Amino acid sequence: CASSGRLGGYEQYF.

This chain links TRBV7-9 with TRBJ2-7; tentative D call: TRBD1 (5 bases). The germline V and J ends were trimmed by 4 bases and 4 bases, with 17 bases remaining between them. The CDR3 sequence is 15 residues long. Germline V gene lookup returns CDR1 SEHNR and CDR2 FQNEAQ (reference sequence). The DNA of the CDR3 is TGTGCCAGCAGCTCAAGGGGTGGTGCTTCATACGAGCAGTACTTC. Translated: CASSSRGGASYEQYF.

The V call is TRBV6-5, the J call TRBJ2-5, with D tentatively TRBD2 (6 bases). The germline CDR1 and CDR2 sequences are MNHEY and SVGAGI. V was pared by 0 bases and J by 5 bases, with 13 bases between. The CDR3 is 15 amino acids. As DNA, the CDR3 is TGTGCCAGCAGTTACTCTAGCGGAGTCGGTGAGACCCAGTACTTC. Residues: CASSYSSGVGETQYF.

The chain links TRBV19 to TRBJ2-7, with D perhaps matching TRBD2 (6 bases). Deletions cut 3 bases from V and 4 bases from J, with 16 bases between. The V gene's germline CDR1 is LNHDA and CDR2 SQIVND (reference sequence). The CDR3 loop spans 15 amino acids. CDR3 DNA: TGTGCCAGTAGTATCCGGCAGGGCGGGGCGTACGAGCAGTACTTC. Residues: CASSIRQGGAYEQYF.

The table lists this clone with a few counts. The V call is TRBV28, the J call TRBJ2-5, with 8 bases fitting TRBD2. The end of the DNA fits TRBJ2-7 better, so the J call may be wrong. Germline loops: CDR1 MDHEN, CDR2 SYDVKM. There are 16 residues in the CDR3. The CDR3 region has the DNA TGTGCCAGCAGTTTAACCACTGGGGGACTAGGCTACGAGCAGTACTTC. Translation: CASSLTTGGLGYEQYF.

V usage is TRBV7-6 and J usage is TRBJ2-1, with D possibly matching TRBD2 (6 bases). The V gene's germline CDR1 is SGHVS and CDR2 FNYEAQ. V lost 8 bases, J lost 3 bases, and 17 bases lay in between. The CDR3 runs 15 residues. Here the CDR3 reads CASQLEADYYNEQFF. CDR3 nucleotides: TGTGCCAGCCAACTGGAAGCGGACTACTACAATGAGCAGTTCTTC. The full variable domain, rest sourced from reference TRBV7-6 and TRBJ2-1, is GAGVSQSPRYKVTKRGQDVALRCDPISGHVSLYWYRQALGQGPEFLTYFNYEAQQDKSGLPNDRFSAERPEGSISTLTIQRTEQRDSAMYRCASQLEADYYNEQFFGPGTRLTVL.

The chain employs TRBV5-1 and TRBJ2-2; D is possibly TRBD2 (5 bases). The ends were cut back, 3 bases at V and 8 bases at J, with 23 bases in the middle. This CDR3 has 17 residues. Germline V CDR1 and CDR2: SGHRS, YFSETQ. The CDR3 sequence: CASSSPGLAARSGELFF. The CDR3 bases are TGCGCCAGCAGCTCGCCGGGGTTAGCTGCACGGTCTGGGGAGCTGTTTTTT.

This chain joins TRBV6-4 and TRBJ2-5; 11 bases match TRBD2. With 5 bases clipped from V and 2 bases from J, the junction kept 7 bases outside the gene matches. The CDR3 runs 16 residues. CDR1 is MRHNA and CDR2 is SNTAGT in the germline V gene. DNA of the CDR3: TGTGCCAGCAGTCCTACTAGCGGGAGCGGACAAGAGACCCAGTACTTC. Residues: CASSPTSGSGQETQYF.

The chain employs TRBV6-5 and TRBJ2-1, with 8 bases identical to TRBD2. This CDR3 spans 13 amino acids. Germline trimming cut 6 bases from V and 7 bases from J; bases unmatched to any gene: 5. Germline V gene lookup returns CDR1 MNHEY and CDR2 SVGAGI. The CDR3 region is CASSGTSGNEQFF. Written as DNA, the CDR3 is TGTGCCAGCAGCGGGACTAGTGGGAATGAGCAGTTCTTC.

As concerns this clone: The same CDR3 is also encoded by other DNA sequences in this sample. This chain connects TRBV4-3 to TRBJ2-7, with TRBD2 matching 11 bases. The CDR3 has 14 amino acids. The junction had 0 bases not matched to a gene; V was cut back by 2 bases and J by 3 bases. Germline V CDR1 and CDR2: LGHNA, YSLEER. This chain's CDR3 is CASSQTSGSYEQYF. The CDR3 DNA reads TGCGCCAGCAGCCAAACTAGCGGGAGCTACGAGCAGTACTTC.

The chain recombines TRBV19 with TRBJ2-2; weak D call: TRBD2 (6 bases). Germline loops: CDR1 LNHDA, CDR2 SQIVND (reference sequence). The CDR3 has 15 amino acids. Deletions cut 3 bases from V and 4 bases from J, with 12 bases between. The CDR3 DNA sequence: TGTGCCAGTAGTATGGTGGCCGGGAGCACCGGGGAGCTGTTTTTT. Translation gives CASSMVAGSTGELFF.

Only one count was recorded for this clone. The chain is built from TRBV28 and TRBJ2-2; 10 bases are a match to TRBD1. The J segment lost 1 base and the V segment lost 5 bases, leaving 13 bases of the junction unmatched. This CDR3 comprises 19 residues. Per germline, CDR1 MDHEN and CDR2 SYDVKM. CDR3 loop: CASSLLNLGQGGNTGELFF. CDR3 coding DNA: TGTGCCAGCAGTCTGCTAAACTTAGGACAGGGGGGGAACACCGGGGAGCTGTTTTTT.

The gene calls are TRBV28 and TRBJ1-2, with D unclear. Germline V gene lookup returns CDR1 MDHEN and CDR2 SYDVKM. V lost 1 base and J lost 5, with 5 bases in between. This CDR3 region has 12 residues. The CDR3 DNA reads as TGTGCCAGCAGTTTATCCTCTTATGGCTACACCTTC. Amino acid sequence: CASSLSSYGYTF.

The chain is built from TRBV2 and TRBJ2-2, with 9 bases aligning to TRBD2. Trimming cost V 2 bases and J 4 bases; bases outside gene matches: 5. Germline loops: CDR1 SNHLY, CDR2 FYNNEI. The CDR3 has 16 residues. The CDR3 sequence: CASSEQGTSLTGELFF. The CDR3 region has the DNA TGTGCCAGCAGTGAACAGGGGACTAGCCTCACCGGGGAGCTGTTTTTT. Full variable domain (missing parts from reference TRBV2 and TRBJ2-2): EPEVTQTPSHQVTQMGQEVILRCVPISNHLYFYWYRQILGQKVEFLVSFYNNEISEKSEIFDDQFSVERPDGSNFTLKIRSTKLEDSAMYFCASSEQGTSLTGELFFGEGSRLTVL.

The CDR3 region has the DNA TGCGCCAGCAGCTCCCTAGCGGGATTTGAGGAGACCCAGTACTTC. Encoded protein: CASSSLAGFEETQYF. V and J are TRBV5-1 and TRBJ2-5; 9 nucleotides match TRBD2. Germline V gene data show CDR1 as SGHRS and CDR2 as YFSETQ. The CDR3 has 15 amino acids. Trimming cost V 3 bases and J 5 bases; bases outside gene matches: 8.

This chain joins TRBV7-8 and TRBJ2-2; D uncertain. CDR3 length equals 15 residues. V was clipped by 6 bases and J by 0 bases, with 11 bases between them. The germline V gene encodes CDR1 SGHVS and CDR2 FQNEAQ. In DNA, the CDR3 is TGTGCCAGCAGTCCTGAGGCTGCGAACACCGGGGAGCTGTTTTTT. It codes for CASSPEAANTGELFF.